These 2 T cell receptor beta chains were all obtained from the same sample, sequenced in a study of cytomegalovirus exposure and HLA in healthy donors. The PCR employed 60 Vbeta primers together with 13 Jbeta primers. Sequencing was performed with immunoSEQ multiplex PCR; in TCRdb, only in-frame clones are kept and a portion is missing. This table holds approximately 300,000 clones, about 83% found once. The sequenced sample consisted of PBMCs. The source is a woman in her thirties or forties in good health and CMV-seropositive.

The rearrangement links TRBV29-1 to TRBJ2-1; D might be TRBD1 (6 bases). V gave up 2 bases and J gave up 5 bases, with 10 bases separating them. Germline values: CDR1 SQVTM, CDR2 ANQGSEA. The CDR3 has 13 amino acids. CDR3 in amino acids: CSVENPGDNEQFF. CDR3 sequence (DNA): TGCAGCGTTGAAAATCCAGGGGACAATGAGCAGTTCTTC.

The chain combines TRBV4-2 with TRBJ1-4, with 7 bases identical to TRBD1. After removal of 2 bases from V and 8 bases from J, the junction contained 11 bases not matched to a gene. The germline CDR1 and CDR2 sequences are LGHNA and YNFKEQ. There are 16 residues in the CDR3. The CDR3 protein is CASSQSSGGGEEKLFF. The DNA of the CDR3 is TGTGCCAGCAGCCAATCCTCAGGGGGAGGAGAAGAAAAACTGTTTTTT.